This record concerns one TCR beta chain sequence. The antigen remains undetermined. This specimen belongs to a study of cytotoxic CD8 clonotypes in ibrutinib-treated CLL. Across the whole study: The group held 11 relapsed/refractory and roughly 15 treatment-naive patients, with fewer than 18 IGHV unmutated. Complete response was seen in 2 patients and partial in around 24; around twelve progressed and roughly 14 stayed remitted after a median around 6 years. Regarding the study as a whole: Public clonotypes were seen rarely and were contracted or stable on treatment. Exceeding age-matched healthy donors, baseline clonality also tracked the counts of circulating CD8+ T cells.

Method: immunoSEQ multiplex PCR; TCRdb's copy keeps in-frame clones and lacks some. This sample has hundreds of thousands of clones, with 70% found just once. This CDR3 spans 10 amino acids. Germline V gene data show CDR1 as DFQATT and CDR2 as SNEGSKA (reference sequence). V lost 5 bases and J 4 bases, leaving 6 bases between the germline ends. This TCR was sampled from a human donor with chronic lymphocytic leukemia. The sequences come from PBMCs, collected after 24 months of ibrutinib treatment. The chain combines TRBV20-1 with TRBJ2-7, with D tentatively TRBD1 (6 bases). The CDR3 DNA is TGCAGTGCTCAGGGGTACGAGCAGTACTTC. Translating gives CSAQGYEQYF.